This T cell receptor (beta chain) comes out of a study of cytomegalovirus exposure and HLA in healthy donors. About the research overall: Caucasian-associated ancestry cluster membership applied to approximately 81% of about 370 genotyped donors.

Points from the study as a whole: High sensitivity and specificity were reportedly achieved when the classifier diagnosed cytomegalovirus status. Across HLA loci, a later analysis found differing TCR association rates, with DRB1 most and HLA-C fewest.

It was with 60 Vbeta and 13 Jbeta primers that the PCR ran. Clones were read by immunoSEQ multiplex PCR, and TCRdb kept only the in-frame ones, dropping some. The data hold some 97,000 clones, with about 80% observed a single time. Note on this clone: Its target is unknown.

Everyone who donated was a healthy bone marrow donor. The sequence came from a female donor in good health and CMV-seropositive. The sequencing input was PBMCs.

As DNA, the CDR3 is TGTGCCAGCTCACCACCGGTACAGGCTAGCTCCTACGAGCAGTACTTC. Its protein is CASSPPVQASSYEQYF. J is TRBJ2-7 and V is TRBV18; possibly TRBD1 for D (5 bases). The CDR3 spans 16 residues. Germline V gene data show CDR1 as KGHSH and CDR2 as LQKENI. V was shortened by 0 bases and J by 0 bases, with 12 bases between the two germline ends.